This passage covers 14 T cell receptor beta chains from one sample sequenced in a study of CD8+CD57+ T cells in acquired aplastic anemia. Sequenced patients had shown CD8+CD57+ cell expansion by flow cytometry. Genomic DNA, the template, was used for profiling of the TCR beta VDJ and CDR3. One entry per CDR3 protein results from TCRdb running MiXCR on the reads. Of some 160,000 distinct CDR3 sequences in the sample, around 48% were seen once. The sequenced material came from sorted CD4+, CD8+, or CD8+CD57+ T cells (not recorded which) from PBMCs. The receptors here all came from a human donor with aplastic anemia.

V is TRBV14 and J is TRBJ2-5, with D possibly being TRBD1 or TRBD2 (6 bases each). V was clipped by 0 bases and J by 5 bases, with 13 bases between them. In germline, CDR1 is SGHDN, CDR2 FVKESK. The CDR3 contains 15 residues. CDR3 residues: CASSQDHGGWETQYF. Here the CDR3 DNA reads TGTGCCAGCAGCCAAGATCACGGGGGCTGGGAGACCCAGTACTTC.

The CDR3 region has the DNA TGTGCCACCAGTGATATGACAGCAAGCTCCTACAATGAGCAGTTCTTC. It is translated as CATSDMTASSYNEQFF. The chain carries TRBV24-1 and TRBJ2-1; perhaps TRBD1 as D (5 bases). Germline V CDR1 and CDR2: KGHDR, SFDVKD. The CDR3 runs to 16 residues. Trimming took off 3 bases at V and 0 bases at J, with 11 bases between the two ends.

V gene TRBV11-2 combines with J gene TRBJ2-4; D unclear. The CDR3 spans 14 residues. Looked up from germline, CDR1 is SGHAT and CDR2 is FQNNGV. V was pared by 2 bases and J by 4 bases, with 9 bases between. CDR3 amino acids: CASSLSALKNIQYF. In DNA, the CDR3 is TGTGCCAGCAGCTTAAGTGCCTTAAAAAACATTCAGTACTTC.

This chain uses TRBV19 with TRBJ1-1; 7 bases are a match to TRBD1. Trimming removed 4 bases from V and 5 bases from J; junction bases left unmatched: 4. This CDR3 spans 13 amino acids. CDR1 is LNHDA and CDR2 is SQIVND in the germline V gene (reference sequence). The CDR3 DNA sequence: TGTGCCAGTAGTAAGATACAGGGGACTGAAGCTTTCTTT. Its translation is CASSKIQGTEAFF.

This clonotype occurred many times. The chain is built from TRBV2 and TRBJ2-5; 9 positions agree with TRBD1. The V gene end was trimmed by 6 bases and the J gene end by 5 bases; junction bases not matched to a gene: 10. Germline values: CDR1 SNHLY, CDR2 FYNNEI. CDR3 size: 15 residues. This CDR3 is CASRLLTGGGETQYF. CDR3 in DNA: TGTGCCAGCAGATTGTTGACAGGGGGAGGTGAGACCCAGTACTTC. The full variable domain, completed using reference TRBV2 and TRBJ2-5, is EPEVTQTPSHQVTQMGQEVILRCVPISNHLYFYWYRQILGQKVEFLVSFYNNEISEKSEIFDDQFSVERPDGSNFTLKIRSTKLEDSAMYFCASRLLTGGGETQYFGPGTRLLVL.

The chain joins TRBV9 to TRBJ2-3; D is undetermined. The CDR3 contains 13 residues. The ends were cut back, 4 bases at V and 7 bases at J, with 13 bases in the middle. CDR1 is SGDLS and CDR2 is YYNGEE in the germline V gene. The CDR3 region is CASSPLPYHTQYF. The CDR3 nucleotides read TGTGCCAGCAGCCCGCTCCCCTACCATACGCAGTATTTT.

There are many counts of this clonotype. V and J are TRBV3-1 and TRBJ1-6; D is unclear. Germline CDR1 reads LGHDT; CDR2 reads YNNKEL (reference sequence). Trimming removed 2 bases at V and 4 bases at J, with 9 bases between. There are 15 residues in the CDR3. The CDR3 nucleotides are TGTGCCAGCAGCCAATCTCGCCCTTATAATTCACCCCTCCACTTT. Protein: CASSQSRPYNSPLHF.

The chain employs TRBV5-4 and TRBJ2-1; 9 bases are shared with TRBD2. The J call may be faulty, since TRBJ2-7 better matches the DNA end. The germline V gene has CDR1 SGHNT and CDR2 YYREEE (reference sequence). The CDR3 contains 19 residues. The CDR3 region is CASSLGVMAGGPTPYEQYF. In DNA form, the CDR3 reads TGTGCCAGCAGCTTGGGGGTTATGGCGGGAGGGCCGACACCCTACGAGCAGTACTTC.

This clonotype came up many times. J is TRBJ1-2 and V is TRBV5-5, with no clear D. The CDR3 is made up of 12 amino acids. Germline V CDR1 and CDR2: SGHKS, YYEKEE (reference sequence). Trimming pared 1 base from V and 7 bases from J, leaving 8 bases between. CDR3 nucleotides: TGTGCCAGCAGCTTGAGGGCGCGTGGCTACACCTTC. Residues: CASSLRARGYTF.

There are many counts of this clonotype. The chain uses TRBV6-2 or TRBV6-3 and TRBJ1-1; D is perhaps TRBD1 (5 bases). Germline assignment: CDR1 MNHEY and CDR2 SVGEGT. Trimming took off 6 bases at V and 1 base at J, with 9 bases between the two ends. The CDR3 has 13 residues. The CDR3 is CASSPTENTEAFF. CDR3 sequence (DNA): TGTGCCAGCAGCCCGACAGAGAACACTGAAGCTTTCTTT.

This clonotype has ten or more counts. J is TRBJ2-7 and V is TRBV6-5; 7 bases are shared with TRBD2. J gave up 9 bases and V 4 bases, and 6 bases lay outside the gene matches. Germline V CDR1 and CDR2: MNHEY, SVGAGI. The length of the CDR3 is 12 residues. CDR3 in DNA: TGTGCCAGCAGTTGGGAGGGTACGGTGCAGTACTTC. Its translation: CASSWEGTVQYF.

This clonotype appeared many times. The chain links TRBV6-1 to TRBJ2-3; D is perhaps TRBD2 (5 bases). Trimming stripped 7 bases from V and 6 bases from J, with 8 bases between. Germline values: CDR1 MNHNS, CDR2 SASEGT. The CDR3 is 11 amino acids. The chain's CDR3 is CASKLVDTQYF. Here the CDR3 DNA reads TGTGCCAGCAAACTAGTGGATACGCAGTATTTT.

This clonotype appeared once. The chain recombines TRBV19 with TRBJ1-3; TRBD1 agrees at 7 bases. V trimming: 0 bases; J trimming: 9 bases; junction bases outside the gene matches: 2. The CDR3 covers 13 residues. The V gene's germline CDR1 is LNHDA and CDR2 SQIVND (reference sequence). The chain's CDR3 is CASSIDRGSTIYF. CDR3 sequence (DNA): TGTGCCAGTAGTATAGACAGGGGGAGCACCATATATTTT.

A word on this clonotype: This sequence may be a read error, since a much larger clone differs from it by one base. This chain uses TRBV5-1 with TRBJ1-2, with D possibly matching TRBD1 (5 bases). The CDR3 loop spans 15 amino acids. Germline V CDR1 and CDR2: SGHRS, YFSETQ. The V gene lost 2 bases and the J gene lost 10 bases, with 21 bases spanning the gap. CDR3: CASSFRPTALLSYTF. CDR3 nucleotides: TGCGCCAGCAGCTTCAGGCCGACAGCACTTTTATCCTACACCTTC.